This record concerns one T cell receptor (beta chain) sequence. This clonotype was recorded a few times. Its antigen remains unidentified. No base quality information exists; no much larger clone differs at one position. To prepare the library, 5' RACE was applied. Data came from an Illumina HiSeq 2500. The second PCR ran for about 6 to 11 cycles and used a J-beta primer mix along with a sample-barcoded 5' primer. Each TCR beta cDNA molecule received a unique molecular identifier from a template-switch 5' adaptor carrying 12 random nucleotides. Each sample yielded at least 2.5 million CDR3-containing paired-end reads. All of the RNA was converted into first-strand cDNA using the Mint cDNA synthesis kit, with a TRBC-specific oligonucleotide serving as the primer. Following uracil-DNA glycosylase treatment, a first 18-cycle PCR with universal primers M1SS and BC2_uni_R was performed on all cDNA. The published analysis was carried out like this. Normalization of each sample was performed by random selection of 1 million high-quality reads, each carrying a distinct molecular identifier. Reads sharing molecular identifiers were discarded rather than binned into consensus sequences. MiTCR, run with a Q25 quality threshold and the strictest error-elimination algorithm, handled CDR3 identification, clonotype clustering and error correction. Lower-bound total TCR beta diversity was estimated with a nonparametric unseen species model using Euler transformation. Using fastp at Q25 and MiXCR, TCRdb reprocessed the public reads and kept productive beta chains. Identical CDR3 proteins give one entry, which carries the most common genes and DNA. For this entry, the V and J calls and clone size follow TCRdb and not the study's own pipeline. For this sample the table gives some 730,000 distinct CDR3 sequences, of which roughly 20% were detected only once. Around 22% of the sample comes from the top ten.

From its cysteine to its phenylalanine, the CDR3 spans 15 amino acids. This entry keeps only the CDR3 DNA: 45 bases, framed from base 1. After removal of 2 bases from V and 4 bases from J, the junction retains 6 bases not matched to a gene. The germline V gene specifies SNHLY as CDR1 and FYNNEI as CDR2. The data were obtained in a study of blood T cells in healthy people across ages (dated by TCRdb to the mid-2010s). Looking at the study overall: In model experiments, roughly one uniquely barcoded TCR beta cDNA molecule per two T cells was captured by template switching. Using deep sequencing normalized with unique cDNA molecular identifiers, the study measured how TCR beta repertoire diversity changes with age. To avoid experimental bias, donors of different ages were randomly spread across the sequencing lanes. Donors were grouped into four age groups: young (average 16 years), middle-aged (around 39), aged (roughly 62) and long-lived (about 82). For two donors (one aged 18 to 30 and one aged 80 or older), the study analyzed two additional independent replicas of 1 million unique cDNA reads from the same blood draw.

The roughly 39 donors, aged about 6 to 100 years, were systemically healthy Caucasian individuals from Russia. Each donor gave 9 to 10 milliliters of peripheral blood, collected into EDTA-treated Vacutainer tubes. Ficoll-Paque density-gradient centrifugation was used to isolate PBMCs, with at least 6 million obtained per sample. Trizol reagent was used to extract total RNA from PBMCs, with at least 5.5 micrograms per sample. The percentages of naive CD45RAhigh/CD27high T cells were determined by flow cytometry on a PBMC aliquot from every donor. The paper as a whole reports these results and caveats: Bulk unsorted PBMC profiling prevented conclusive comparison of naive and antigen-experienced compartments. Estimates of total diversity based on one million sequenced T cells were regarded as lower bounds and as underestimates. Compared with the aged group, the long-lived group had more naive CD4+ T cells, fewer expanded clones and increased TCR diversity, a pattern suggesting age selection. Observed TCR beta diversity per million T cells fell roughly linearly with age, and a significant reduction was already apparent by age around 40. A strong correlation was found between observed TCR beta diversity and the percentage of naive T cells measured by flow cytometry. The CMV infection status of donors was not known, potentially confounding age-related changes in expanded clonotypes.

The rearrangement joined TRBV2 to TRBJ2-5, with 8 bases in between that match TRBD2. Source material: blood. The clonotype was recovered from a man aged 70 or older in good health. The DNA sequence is TGTGCCAGCAGTGAACTAGCGGGTTGGGGAGAGACCCAGTACTTC. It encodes CASSELAGWGETQYF.